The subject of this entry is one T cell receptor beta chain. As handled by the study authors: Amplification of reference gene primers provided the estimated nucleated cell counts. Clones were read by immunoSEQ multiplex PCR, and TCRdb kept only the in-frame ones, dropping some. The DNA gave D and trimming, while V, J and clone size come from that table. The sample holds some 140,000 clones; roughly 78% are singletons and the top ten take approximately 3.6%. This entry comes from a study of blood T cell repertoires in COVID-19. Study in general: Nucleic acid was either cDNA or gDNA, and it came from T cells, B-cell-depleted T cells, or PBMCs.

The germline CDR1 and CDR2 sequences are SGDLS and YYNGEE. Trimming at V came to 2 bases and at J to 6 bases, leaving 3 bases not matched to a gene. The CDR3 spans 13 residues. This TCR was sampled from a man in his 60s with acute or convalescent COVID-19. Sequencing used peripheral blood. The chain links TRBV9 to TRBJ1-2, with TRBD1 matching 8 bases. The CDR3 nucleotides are TGTGCCAGCAGCGTCAGGGGGCTAGATGGCTACACCTTC. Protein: CASSVRGLDGYTF. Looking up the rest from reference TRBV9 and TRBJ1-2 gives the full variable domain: DSGVTQTPKHLITATGQRVTLRCSPRSGDLSVYWYQQSLDQGLQFLIQYYNGEERAKGNILERFSAQQFPDLHSELNLSSLELGDSALYFCASSVRGLDGYTFGSGTRLTVV.